This T cell receptor beta chain comes out of a study of spatial heterogeneity in lung cancer. Study-level background: The donors were 55 to 85 patients with non-small cell lung cancer that was early-stage and untreated. Study observations and caveats: Circulating ubiquitous expanded tumor TCRs were observed more frequently at resection than at follow-up.

This clonotype appeared many times. The antigen is not known. Time point given: blood at routine non-recurrence follow-up after resection. Whole RNA, isolated from tumor, nontumor lung or frozen PBMC, was sequenced without prior sorting. This CDR3 has 16 amino acids. Germline lookup yields CDR1 SGHTA and CDR2 FQGNSA. Trimming removed 4 bases from V and 8 bases from J; junction bases left unmatched: 15. Every cDNA TCR molecule received its own unique molecular identifier. TCRdb recomputed calls from the 5' RACE reads with MiXCR, one row per CDR3 protein. The data show some 32,000 distinct CDR3 sequences, 8% to 13% seen once.

The specimen was PBMCs, collected at follow-up. The V and J genes are TRBV7-2 and TRBJ1-2; 8 bases match TRBD1. This receptor was obtained from a female donor with early-stage non-small cell lung cancer. The DNA for the CDR3 is TGTGCCAGCAGCTCCCCGGTGGGCAGGGGGCTTGGGGGCTACACCTTC. Residues: CASSSPVGRGLGGYTF.